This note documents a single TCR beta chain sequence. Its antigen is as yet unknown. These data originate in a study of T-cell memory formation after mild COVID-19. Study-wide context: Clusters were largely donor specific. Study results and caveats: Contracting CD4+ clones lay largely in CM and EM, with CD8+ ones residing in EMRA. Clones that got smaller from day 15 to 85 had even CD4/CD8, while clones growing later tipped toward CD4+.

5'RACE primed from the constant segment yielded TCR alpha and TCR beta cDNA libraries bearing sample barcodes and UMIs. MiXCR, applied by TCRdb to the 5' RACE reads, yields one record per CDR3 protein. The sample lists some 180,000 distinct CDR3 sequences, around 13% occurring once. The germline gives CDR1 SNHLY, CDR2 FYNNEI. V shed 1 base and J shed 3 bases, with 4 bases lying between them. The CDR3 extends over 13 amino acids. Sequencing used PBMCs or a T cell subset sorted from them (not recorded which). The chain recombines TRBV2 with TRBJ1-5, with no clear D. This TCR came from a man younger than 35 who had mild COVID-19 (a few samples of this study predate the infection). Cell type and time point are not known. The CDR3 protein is CASSEGHNQPQHF. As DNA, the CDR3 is TGTGCCAGCAGTGAAGGCCACAATCAGCCCCAGCATTTT.